The next 5 T cell receptor beta chains were all read from a single sample in a study of shared clonotypes between healthy human individuals. Profiling relied on immunoSEQ multiplex PCR, and the TCRdb table lists in-frame clones only, not all of them. The data hold around 600,000 clones, with roughly 95% observed a single time. It was CD45RO-negative cells, positively selected for CCR7, that made up naive CD8 cells, with terminally differentiated effector memory CD45RA+ cells excluded. The sequenced sample consisted of naive CD8+ T cells sorted from blood. These receptors originate from a woman aged 30 to 39 in good health.

The chain combines TRBV6-6 with TRBJ2-7, with 11 positions matching TRBD2. Germline V lookup: CDR1 MNHNY, CDR2 SVGAGI (reference sequence). There are 14 residues in the CDR3. Trimming removed 2 bases from V and 6 bases from J; junction bases left unmatched: 3. The CDR3 loop reads CASSYGLAGAEQYF. The CDR3 bases are TGTGCCAGCAGTTACGGACTAGCGGGTGCCGAGCAGTACTTC.

J is TRBJ2-1 and V is TRBV28; 8 nucleotides line up with TRBD1. The germline CDR1 and CDR2 sequences are MDHEN and SYDVKM. CDR3 length: 14 residues. The J segment lost 8 bases and the V segment lost 4 bases, leaving 7 bases of the junction unmatched. The CDR3 region has the DNA TGTGCCAGCAGTTATAGGACAGGGTGGGATGAGCAGTTCTTC. Translating it yields CASSYRTGWDEQFF.

The chain is built from TRBV5-6 and TRBJ2-7; 10 bases match TRBD1. The germline V gene encodes CDR1 SGHDT and CDR2 YYEEEE. This CDR3 contains 16 residues. V lost 4 bases, J lost 3 bases, and 10 bases stayed unmatched. The CDR3 protein is CASSPSSGTGVYEQYF. The CDR3 DNA follows: TGTGCCAGCAGCCCGTCGAGCGGGACAGGGGTCTACGAGCAGTACTTC.

The V gene is TRBV4-1, the J gene TRBJ1-4; the match to TRBD1 covers 9 bases. The CDR3 is made up of 16 amino acids. Germline CDR1 is MGHRA and CDR2 is YSYEKL. The trim removed 0 bases at V and 5 bases at J, leaving 4 bases unmatched. DNA for the CDR3: TGCGCCAGCAGCCAAGATCTGACAGGGGGAAATGAAAAACTGTTTTTT. Protein sequence: CASSQDLTGGNEKLFF.

The chain uses TRBV27 and TRBJ2-7, with 8 bases that match TRBD2. This CDR3 is 16 amino acids long. Per the germline V gene, CDR1 is MNHEY and CDR2 is SMNVEV (reference sequence). V was pared by 0 bases and J by 4 bases, with 8 bases of the junction left unmatched. CDR3 loop: CASSLSSTSAGYEQYF. CDR3 coding DNA: TGTGCCAGCAGTTTATCTTCGACTAGCGCTGGGTACGAGCAGTACTTC.